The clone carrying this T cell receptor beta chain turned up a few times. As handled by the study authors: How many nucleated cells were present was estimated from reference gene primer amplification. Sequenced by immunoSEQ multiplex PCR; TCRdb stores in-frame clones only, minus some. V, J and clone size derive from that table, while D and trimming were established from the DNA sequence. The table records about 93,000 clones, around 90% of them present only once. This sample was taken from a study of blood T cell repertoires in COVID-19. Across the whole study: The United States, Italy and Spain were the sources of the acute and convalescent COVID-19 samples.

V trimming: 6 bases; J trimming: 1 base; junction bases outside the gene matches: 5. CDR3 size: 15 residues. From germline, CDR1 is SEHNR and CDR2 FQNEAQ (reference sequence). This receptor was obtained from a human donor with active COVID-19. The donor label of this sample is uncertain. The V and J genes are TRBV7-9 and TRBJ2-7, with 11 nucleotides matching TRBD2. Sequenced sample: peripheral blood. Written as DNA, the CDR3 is TGTGCCAGCAGATCTAGCGGGGGGCCATCCTACGAGCAGTACTTC. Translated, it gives CASRSSGGPSYEQYF.